This T cell receptor (beta chain) was captured by sequencing in a study of cytomegalovirus exposure and HLA in healthy donors (dated by TCRdb to about 2017). With respect to the entire study: An earlier analysis of about 530 of the donors reported about 260 Gb of sequence data and some 110 million unique TCR beta sequences obtained from some 200 million T cells. Using immunosequencing, the study profiled T cell repertoires from 666 subjects and related those repertoires to cytomegalovirus serostatus. Donor age, sex, ethnicity and CMV serostatus were compiled alongside the repertoire data. To decide whether each TCR beta V gene segment behaved as functional or pseudogenic, an earlier analysis of approximately 600 of the donors relied on high-throughput TCR beta sequencing. A separate validation cohort of over 95 different subjects was used in addition to the roughly 700-subject first cohort. High-throughput TCR immunosequencing, statistical association of individual TCRs with disease status, and machine learning were combined to predict cytomegalovirus infection status. Every discovery cohort repertoire had been produced on one sequencing platform. Among the approximately 400 genotyped donors, around 81% belonged to the genetic ancestry cluster associated with self-reported Caucasian donors. Roughly 5 DR-DQ haplotypes were handled as single units for association and clustering, since linkage in the cohort was strong. The number of typed donors differed by locus: about 620-640 for A, B, C, DRB1 and DQB1; 500 to 550 for DQA1; about 600 for DPA1; and about 450 for DPB1. HLA typing covered class I and class II loci at four-digit resolution. A later genetic analysis took genome-wide SNP genotypes for about 65% of the roughly 670 donors and used that subset as a discovery cohort. The study aimed to test whether signatures of past pathogen exposure could be identified by cataloging public T cell receptors. An early release that covered about 600 HLA-typed donors contained 250 to 350 gigabases of sequencing data and 65 million to 100 million unique TCR sequences. Among 398 genotyped donors of the cohort, an average of about 240,000 unique TCR beta nucleotide sequences were sequenced per donor, about a sixth of them non-productive. A later analysis re-analyzed previously published TCR beta repertoires from roughly 600 donors and added high-resolution HLA genotyping to study TCR occurrence patterns. The later analysis used no new phenotypic data to find candidate immune exposures, relying instead on TCR beta sequences and their occurrence across donors. Overall study outcomes, separate from this receptor: Correlated functional status among segregating V segments might reflect linkage disequilibrium, but an unknown experimental factor could not be ruled out. The authors suggested that the approach could potentially be generalized to other disease states and immunological phenotypes. The cohort was sequenced for TCR beta chains only, and without alpha or paired-chain data the features that could be detected were limited. In both the original and validation cohorts, the classifier was reported to diagnose cytomegalovirus status with high specificity and sensitivity. In a later analysis, TCR association rates were found to vary across HLA loci, with the most associated TCRs seen for DRB1 alleles and the fewest for HLA-C alleles. A further reported finding was that TCR beta sequences accurately predicted the HLA-A and HLA-B alleles for most subjects in the first cohort. Immune exposure information for the cohort was limited to CMV serostatus. A cluster of highly shared sequence variants was judged likely to be a technical artifact of the sequencing pipeline. Because some donors lacked HLA typing at each locus, the association tests relied only on the typed subset. In a later analysis, HLA-associated TCR beta chains showed more clonal expansion and lower generation probabilities than non-associated chains that were equally common. Because the 87-base-pair reads could not distinguish some IMGT-functional V segments, including TRBV6-2 and TRBV6-3, those segments were excluded. A later analysis found that most CMV-associated TCR beta chains appeared HLA-restricted, with HLA associations seemingly driven largely by CMV exposure. While some public TCRs were present in many individuals, most TCR sequences turned up only very rarely across donors. In a later analysis, more than 15,000 TCR beta sequences were associated with specific HLA alleles at a false discovery rate of 0.05. Compared with the approximately 710-donor mean, donors in an Asian-associated ancestry cluster had fewer N-insertions in productive TCRs, according to a later genetic analysis. Sequencing depth was assumed to be roughly uniform across donors in the presence/absence analyses, though that assumption may not hold. Broadly in line with IMGT annotations, most TCR beta V segments showed up in productive rearrangements about 90% or about 30% of the time in an earlier analysis of about 500 of the donors. Several of the top co-occurrence clusters appeared to be linked to parvovirus B19, influenza, CMV and Epstein-Barr virus, according to a later analysis. When HLA alleles, especially DR and DQ, strongly co-occurred, attributing TCR associations to individual alleles was difficult. In the study, approximately 150 TCR beta chains were listed as associated with cytomegalovirus. V-gene and J-gene trimming of TCR beta chains was associated with a missense DCLRE1C variant in a later genetic analysis, and the association was replicated in an independent cohort. In vitro tests confirmed that a few of the cytomegalovirus-associated TCR beta chains recognize cytomegalovirus antigens. Because counts were too low, seventeen rarely observed V segments, including chromosome 9 orphons, were excluded from the earlier analysis of 500 to 700 of the donors.

In total, about 650 healthy bone marrow donors made up the cohort. All cohort members were sampled while nominally healthy, although unrecorded immune exposures were likely present. The donor tested CMV seropositive, placing the donor among the approximately 310 seropositive members of the cohort. Each donor provided a peripheral blood sample, and peripheral blood mononuclear cells were used for TCR beta sequencing. Genomic DNA was extracted from the blood cell samples with the Qiagen DNeasy Blood Extraction Kit. About this clone itself: Its antigen is unknown. No much larger clonotype is one base removed from it; base qualities were not supplied.

Libraries were built with the immunoSEQ multiplex PCR assay. The multiplex PCR relied on a mix of 60 forward primers for TCR Vbeta segments and 13 reverse primers for TCR Jbeta segments. A multiplex PCR assay on genomic DNA amplified the CDR3 region of rearranged TCR beta genes. On the Illumina HiSeq System, the amplified TCR beta libraries were sequenced as 87-base-pair reads. From the authors' description of their analysis: A later analysis tallied some 79 million unique TCR beta chains across the 610 or so repertoires, and approximately 12 million of those chains were shared by two or more donors. A nearest-neighbor algorithm error-corrected the raw reads and collapsed the reads into unique sequences, merging closely related sequences to remove PCR and sequencing errors. V, D and J gene segments were assigned by aligning CDR3 sequences to IMGT reference sequences. For a sequence to be retained, a match of at least six nucleotides to both a V gene segment and a J gene segment was required. A rearrangement was called productive if the CDR3 had no stop codons and remained in frame with V and J, and every other rearrangement was called non-productive. CDR3 was defined by IMGT convention, running from the second conserved V-encoded cysteine to the conserved J-encoded phenylalanine. In an earlier analysis of roughly 610 of the donors, sequences lacking an unambiguous match to a single V gene segment were excluded. In an earlier analysis of almost 600 of the donors, a V segment was called functional when productive rearrangements were above 56.7%, and segregating when the standard deviation between donors exceeded 5%. A statistical classification framework was built for diagnosing cytomegalovirus status from the catalog of TCR beta chain sequences. In a later analysis, V and J genes were assigned by comparing TCR nucleotide sequences against IMGT/GENE-DB human TR gene sequences. In a later analysis, CDR3 sequences and most-parsimonious VDJ recombination scenarios were assigned using the TCRdist pipeline. In a later analysis, each TCR beta chain was defined by its CDR3 amino acid sequence together with its V-gene family, and reads without a unique V-gene family were excluded. To address suspected cross-contamination and a sequencing artifact, a later analysis removed roughly 580 highly shared, low-generation-probability nucleotide sequences. In a later analysis, a clonal expansion index was calculated for each public chain from normalized within-repertoire ranks of inferred template counts. Generation probabilities in a later analysis came from a VDJ recombination model fitted to out-of-frame rearrangements, and those results were checked against IGoR. In a later analysis, hypergeometric tests were used to score TCR-TCR, TCR-HLA and TCR-CMV co-occurrence, with a repertoire-size bias correction applied to TCR pairs. To estimate false discovery rates, a later analysis permuted the HLA or CMV assignments 20 times. A later analysis grouped co-occurring TCRs with DBSCAN, adding TCRdist sequence similarity when clustering within HLA-allele-positive subsets. Co-occurrence clustering excluded repertoires with fewer than 30,000 or more than 120,000 public chains, plus five with anomalous nucleotide sharing. Sourced from immuneACCESS, this table was stored by TCRdb with only in-frame sequences that have V and J called. A share of the clones is absent; for the studies checked, an unresolved V gene accounts for under half, and the remainder has no known explanation. V, J and clone size derive from that table, while D and trimming were established from the DNA sequence. The sample table shows over 80,000 clones, and 65% to 85% are seen once. The ten largest account for 4.5% to 5.5% of the sample.

The germline V gene gives CDR1 as MDHEN and CDR2 as SYDVKM. There are 12 amino acids in the CDR3, from cysteine to phenylalanine inclusive. Only the CDR3 portion is preserved as DNA: 36 bases, with reading frame beginning at the first base. V and J are truncated by 7 bases and 4 bases respectively, leaving an intervening sequence of 10 bases. This chain joins TRBV28 to TRBJ1-2; the D gene cannot be named for sure. This sequence originates from a man aged 40-49 years in good health and CMV-seropositive. The sequenced material came from PBMCs. The sequenced DNA: TGTGCCAGCACCCCCGGCGGCTATGGCTACACCTTC. It translates to CASTPGGYGYTF.